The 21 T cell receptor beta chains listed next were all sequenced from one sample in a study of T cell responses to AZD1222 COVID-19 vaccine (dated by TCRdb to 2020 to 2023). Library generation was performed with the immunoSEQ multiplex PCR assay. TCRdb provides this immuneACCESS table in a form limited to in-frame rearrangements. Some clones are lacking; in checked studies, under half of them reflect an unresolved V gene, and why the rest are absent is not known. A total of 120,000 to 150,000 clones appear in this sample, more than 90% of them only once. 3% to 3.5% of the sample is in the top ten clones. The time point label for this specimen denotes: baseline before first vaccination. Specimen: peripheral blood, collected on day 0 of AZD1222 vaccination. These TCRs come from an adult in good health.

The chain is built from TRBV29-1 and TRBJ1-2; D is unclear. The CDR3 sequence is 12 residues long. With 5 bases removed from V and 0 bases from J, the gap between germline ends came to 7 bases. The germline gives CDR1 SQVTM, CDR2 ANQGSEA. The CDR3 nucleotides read TGCAGCGTTCCCCACCCTAACTATGGCTACACCTTC. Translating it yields CSVPHPNYGYTF. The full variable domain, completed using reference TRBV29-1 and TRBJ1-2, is SAVISQKPSRDICQRGTSLTIQCQVDSQVTMMFWYRQQPGQSLTLIATANQGSEATYESGFVIDKFPISRPNLTFSTLTVSNMSPEDSSIYLCSVPHPNYGYTFGSGTRLTVV.

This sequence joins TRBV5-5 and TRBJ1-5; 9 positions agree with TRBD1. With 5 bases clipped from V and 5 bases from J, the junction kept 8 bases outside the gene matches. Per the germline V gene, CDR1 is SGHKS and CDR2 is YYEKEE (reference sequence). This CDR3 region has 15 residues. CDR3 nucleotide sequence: TGTGCCAGCAGTAGGGCGGGACAGGGCGATCAGCCCCAGCATTTT. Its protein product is CASSRAGQGDQPQHF.

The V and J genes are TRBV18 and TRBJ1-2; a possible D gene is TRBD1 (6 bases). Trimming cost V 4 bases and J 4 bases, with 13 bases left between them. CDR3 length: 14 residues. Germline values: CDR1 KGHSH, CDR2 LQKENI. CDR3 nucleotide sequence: TGTGCCAGCTCACAAAGGGGGGACCTCTATGGCTACACCTTC. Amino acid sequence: CASSQRGDLYGYTF.

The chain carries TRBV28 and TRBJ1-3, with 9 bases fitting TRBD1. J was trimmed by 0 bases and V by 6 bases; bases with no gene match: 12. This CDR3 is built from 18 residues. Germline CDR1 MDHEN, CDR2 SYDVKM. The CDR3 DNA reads TGTGCCAGCAGCCCCGGGACAGGGCTTTTATCCTCTGGAAACACCATATATTTT. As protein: CASSPGTGLLSSGNTIYF.

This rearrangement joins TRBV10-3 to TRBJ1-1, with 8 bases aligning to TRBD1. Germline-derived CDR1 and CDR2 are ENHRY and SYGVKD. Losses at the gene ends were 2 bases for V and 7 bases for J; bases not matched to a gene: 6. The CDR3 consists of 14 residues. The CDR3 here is CAISEAGTGHEAFF. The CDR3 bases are TGTGCCATCAGTGAGGCAGGGACAGGCCATGAAGCTTTCTTT.

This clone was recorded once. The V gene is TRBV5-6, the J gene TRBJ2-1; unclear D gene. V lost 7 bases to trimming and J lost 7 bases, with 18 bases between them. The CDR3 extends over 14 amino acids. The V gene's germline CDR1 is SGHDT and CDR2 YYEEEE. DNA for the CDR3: TGTGCCAGCGGTCGGATAGACGCGGCGAATGAGCAGTTCTTC. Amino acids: CASGRIDAANEQFF.

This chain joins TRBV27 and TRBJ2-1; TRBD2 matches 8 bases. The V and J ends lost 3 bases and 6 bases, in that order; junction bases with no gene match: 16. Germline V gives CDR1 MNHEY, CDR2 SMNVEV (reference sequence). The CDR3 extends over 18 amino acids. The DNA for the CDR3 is TGTGCCAGCAGTTTCCCACCCTCAAGCGGGAGCGTAACCAATGAGCAGTTCTTC. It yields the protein CASSFPPSSGSVTNEQFF.

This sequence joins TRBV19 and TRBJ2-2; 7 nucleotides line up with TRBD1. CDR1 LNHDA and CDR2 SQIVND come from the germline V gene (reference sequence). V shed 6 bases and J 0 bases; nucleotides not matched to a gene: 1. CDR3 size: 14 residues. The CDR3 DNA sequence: TGTGCCAGTAGGGACAGGCCGAACACCGGGGAGCTGTTTTTT. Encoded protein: CASRDRPNTGELFF.

The CDR3 protein is CASSMTSGSLDEQFF. For the CDR3, the DNA is TGTGCCAGTAGTATGACTAGCGGGAGTCTCGATGAGCAGTTCTTC. J is TRBJ2-1 and V is TRBV19, with 12 bases that match TRBD2. The length of the CDR3 is 15 residues. Germline V gives CDR1 LNHDA, CDR2 SQIVND (reference sequence). J lost 8 bases, V lost 3 bases, and 5 bases had no gene match.

The CDR3 DNA sequence: TGCGCCAGCAGCCAAGAATCGCCGGGCGGAGTGGCGGGATTTCGCACAGATACGCAGTATTTT. Its protein product is CASSQESPGGVAGFRTDTQYF. V gene TRBV4-1 combines with J gene TRBJ2-3; possibly TRBD2 for D (6 bases). The CDR3 length is 21 residues. Trimming took off 0 bases at V and 1 base at J, with 26 bases between the two ends. Germline assignment: CDR1 MGHRA and CDR2 YSYEKL.

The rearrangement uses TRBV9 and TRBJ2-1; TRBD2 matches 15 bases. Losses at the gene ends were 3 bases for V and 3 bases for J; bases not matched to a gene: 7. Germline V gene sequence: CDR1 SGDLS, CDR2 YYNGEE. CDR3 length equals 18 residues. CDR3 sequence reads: CASSAPGLAGGYYNEQFF. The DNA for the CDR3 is TGTGCCAGCAGCGCCCCGGGACTAGCGGGAGGTTACTACAATGAGCAGTTCTTC.

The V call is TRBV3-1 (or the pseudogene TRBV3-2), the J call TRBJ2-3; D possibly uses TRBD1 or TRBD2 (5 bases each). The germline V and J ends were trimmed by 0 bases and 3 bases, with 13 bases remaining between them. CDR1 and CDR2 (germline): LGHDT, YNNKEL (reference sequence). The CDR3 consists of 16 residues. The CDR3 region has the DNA TGTGCCAGCAGCCAAGACCCGGGGACGGTGACAGATACGCAGTATTTT. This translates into CASSQDPGTVTDTQYF.

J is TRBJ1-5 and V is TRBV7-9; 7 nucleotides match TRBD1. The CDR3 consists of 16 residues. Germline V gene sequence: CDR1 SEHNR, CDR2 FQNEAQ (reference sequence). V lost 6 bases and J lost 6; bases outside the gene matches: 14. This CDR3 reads CASRVGEGGGSQPQHF. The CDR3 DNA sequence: TGTGCCAGCAGGGTTGGGGAAGGGGGCGGATCTCAGCCCCAGCATTTT.

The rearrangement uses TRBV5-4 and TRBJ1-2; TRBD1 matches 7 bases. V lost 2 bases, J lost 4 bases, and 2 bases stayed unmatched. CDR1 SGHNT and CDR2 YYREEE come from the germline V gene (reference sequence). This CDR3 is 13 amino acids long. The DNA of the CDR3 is TGTGCCAGCAGCTTAAGGGGGCGCTATGGCTACACCTTC. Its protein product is CASSLRGRYGYTF.

CDR3 in DNA: TGTGCCAGCAGTTTCGGGGGGGCCACCGGGGAGCTGTTTTTT. Encoded protein: CASSFGGATGELFF. The V and J genes are TRBV27 and TRBJ2-2; 8 positions match TRBD2. Looked up from germline, CDR1 is MNHEY and CDR2 is SMNVEV (reference sequence). This CDR3 is built from 14 residues. The ends lost 3 bases at V and 4 bases at J; junction bases unmatched: 1.

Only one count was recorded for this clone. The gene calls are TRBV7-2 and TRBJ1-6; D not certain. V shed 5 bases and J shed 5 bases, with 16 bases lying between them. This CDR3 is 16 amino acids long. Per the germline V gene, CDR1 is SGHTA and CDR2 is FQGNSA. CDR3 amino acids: CASSLQSGSNNSPLHF. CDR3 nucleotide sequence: TGTGCCAGCAGCCTTCAATCCGGGTCGAATAATTCACCCCTCCACTTT.

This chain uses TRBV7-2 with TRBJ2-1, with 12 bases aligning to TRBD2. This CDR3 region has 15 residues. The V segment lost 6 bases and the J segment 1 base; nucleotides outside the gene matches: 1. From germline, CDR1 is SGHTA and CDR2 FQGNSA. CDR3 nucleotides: TGTGCCAGCAGAGGGACTAGCGGGTCCTACAATGAGCAGTTCTTC. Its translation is CASRGTSGSYNEQFF.

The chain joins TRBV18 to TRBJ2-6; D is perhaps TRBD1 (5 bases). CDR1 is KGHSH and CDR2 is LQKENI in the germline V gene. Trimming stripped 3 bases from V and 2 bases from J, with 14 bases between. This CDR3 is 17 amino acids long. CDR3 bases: TGTGCCAGCTCACCCGCTTCTCAGGGAACTGGGGCCAACGTCCTGACTTTC. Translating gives CASSPASQGTGANVLTF. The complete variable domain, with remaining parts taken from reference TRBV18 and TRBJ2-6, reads NAGVMQNPRHLVRRRGQEARLRCSPMKGHSHVYWYRQLPEEGLKFMVYLQKENIIDESGMPKERFSAEFPKEGPSILRIQQVVRGDSAAYFCASSPASQGTGANVLTFGAGSRLTVL.

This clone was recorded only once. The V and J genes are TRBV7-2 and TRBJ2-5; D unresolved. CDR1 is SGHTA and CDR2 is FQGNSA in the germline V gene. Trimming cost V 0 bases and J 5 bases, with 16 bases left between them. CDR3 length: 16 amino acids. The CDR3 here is CASSLALNPGRETQYF. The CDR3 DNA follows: TGTGCCAGCAGCTTAGCCCTTAATCCTGGGCGGGAGACCCAGTACTTC.

The DNA of the CDR3 is TGTGCCAGCAGTCCCACCGCGGTTTTTTTCAGGAAAGCTTTCTTT. Translation: CASSPTAVFFRKAFF. This chain links TRBV28 with TRBJ1-1; D not resolved. Trimming stripped 5 bases from V and 9 bases from J, with 22 bases between. In germline, CDR1 is MDHEN, CDR2 SYDVKM. This CDR3 spans 15 amino acids.

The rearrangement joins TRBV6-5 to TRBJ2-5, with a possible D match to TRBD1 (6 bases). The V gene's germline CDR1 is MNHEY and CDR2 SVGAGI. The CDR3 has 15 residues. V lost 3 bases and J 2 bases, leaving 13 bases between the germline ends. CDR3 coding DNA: TGTGCCAGCAGTTATTCAGGGCAGGGGCAAGAGACCCAGTACTTC. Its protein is CASSYSGQGQETQYF.